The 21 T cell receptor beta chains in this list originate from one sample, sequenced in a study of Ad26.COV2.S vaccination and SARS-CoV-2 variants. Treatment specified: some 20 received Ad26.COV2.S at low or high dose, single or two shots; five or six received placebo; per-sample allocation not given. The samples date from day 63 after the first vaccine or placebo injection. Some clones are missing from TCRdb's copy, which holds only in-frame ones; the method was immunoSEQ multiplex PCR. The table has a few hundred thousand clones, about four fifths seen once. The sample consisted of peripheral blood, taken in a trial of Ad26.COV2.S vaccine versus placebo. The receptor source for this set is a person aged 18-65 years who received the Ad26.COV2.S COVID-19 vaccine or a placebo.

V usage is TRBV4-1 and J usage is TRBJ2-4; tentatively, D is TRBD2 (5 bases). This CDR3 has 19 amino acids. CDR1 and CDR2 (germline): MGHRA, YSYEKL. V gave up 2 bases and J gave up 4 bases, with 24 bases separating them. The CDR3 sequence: CASSQTPTVRWTGKNIQYF. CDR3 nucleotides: TGCGCCAGCAGCCAAACCCCTACCGTCAGATGGACGGGGAAAAACATTCAGTACTTC.

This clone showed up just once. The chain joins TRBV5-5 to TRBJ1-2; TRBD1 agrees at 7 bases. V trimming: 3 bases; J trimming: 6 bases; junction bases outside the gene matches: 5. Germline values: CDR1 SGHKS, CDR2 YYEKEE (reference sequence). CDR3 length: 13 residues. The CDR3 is CASSYRGWNGYTF. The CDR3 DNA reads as TGTGCCAGCAGCTACAGGGGCTGGAATGGCTACACCTTC.

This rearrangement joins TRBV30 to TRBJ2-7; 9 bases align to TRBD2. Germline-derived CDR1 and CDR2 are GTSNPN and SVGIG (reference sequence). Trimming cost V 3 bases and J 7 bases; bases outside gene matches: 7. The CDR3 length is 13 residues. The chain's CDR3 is CAWSPYLAGEQYF. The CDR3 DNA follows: TGTGCCTGGAGCCCCTATCTAGCGGGGGAGCAGTACTTC.

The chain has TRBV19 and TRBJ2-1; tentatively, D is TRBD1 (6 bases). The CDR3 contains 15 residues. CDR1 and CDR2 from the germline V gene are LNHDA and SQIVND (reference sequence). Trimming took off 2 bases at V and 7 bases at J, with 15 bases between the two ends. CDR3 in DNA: TGTGCCAGTAGTATAAGTATGGGGGCGAAGAATGAGCAGTTCTTC. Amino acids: CASSISMGAKNEQFF.

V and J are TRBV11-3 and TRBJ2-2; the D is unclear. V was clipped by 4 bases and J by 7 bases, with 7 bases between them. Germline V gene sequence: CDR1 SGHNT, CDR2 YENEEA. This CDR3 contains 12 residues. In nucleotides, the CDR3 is TGTGCCAGCAGCTGGGGTCGCGGGGAGCTGTTTTTT. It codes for CASSWGRGELFF.

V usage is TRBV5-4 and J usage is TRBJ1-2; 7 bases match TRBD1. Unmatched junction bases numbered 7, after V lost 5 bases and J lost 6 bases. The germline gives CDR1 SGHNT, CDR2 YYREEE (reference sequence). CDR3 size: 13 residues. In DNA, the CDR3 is TGTGCCAGCAGTTCAACAGGGGCGGATGGCTACACCTTC. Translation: CASSSTGADGYTF.

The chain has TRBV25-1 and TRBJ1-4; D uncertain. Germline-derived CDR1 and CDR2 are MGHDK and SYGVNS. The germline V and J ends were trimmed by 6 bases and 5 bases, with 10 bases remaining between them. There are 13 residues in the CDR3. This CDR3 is CASRAGPNEKLFF. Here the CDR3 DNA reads TGTGCCAGCAGGGCAGGACCCAATGAAAAACTGTTTTTT.

CDR3 DNA: TGTGCCGTCGGGTCGACTAGAATGGACAATGAGCAGTTCTTC. Its protein is CAVGSTRMDNEQFF. This chain uses TRBV19 with TRBJ2-1, with D maybe TRBD2 (6 bases). V was pared by 11 bases and J by 5 bases, with 19 bases between. The CDR3 is made up of 14 amino acids. CDR1 is LNHDA and CDR2 is SQIVND in the germline V gene (reference sequence).

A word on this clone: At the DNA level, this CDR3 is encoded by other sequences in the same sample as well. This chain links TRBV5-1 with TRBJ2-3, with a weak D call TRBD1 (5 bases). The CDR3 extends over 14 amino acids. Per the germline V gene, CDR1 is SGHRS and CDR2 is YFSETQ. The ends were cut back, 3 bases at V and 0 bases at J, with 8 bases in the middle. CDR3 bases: TGCGCCAGCAGCTCCTCAGGGAGCACAGATACGCAGTATTTT. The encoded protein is CASSSSGSTDTQYF. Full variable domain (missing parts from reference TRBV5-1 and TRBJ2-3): KAGVTQTPRYLIKTRGQQVTLSCSPISGHRSVSWYQQTPGQGLQFLFEYFSETQRNKGNFPGRFSGRQFSNSRSEMNVSTLELGDSALYLCASSSSGSTDTQYFGPGTRLTVL.

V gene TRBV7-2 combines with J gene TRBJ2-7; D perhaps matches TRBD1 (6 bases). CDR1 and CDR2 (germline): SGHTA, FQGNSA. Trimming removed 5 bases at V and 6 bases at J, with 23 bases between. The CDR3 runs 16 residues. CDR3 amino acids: CASSLSPRTVGVEQYF. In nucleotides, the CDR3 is TGTGCCAGCAGCCTCTCGCCGCGGACAGTTGGGGTCGAGCAGTACTTC.

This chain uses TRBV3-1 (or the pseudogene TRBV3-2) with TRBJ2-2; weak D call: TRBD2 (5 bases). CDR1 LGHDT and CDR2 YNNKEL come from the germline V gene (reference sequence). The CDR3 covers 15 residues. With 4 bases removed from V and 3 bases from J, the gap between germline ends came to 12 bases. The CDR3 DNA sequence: TGTGCCAGCAGCCCAGGCACTAGTTACACCGGGGAGCTGTTTTTT. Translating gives CASSPGTSYTGELFF.

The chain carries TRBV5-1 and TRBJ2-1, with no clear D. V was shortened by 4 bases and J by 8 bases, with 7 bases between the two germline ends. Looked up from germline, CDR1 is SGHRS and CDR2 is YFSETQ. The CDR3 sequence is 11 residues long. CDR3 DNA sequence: TGCGCCAGCAGCCTGATCCATGAGCAGTTCTTC. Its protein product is CASSLIHEQFF. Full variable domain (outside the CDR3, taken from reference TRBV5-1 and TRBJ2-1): KAGVTQTPRYLIKTRGQQVTLSCSPISGHRSVSWYQQTPGQGLQFLFEYFSETQRNKGNFPGRFSGRQFSNSRSEMNVSTLELGDSALYLCASSLIHEQFFGPGTRLTVL.

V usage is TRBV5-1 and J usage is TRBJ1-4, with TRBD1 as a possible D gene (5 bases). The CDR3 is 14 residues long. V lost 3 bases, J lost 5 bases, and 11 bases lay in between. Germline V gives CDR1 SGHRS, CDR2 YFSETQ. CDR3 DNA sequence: TGCGCCAGCAGCTGGGACCCGGAGAATGAAAAACTGTTTTTT. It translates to CASSWDPENEKLFF.

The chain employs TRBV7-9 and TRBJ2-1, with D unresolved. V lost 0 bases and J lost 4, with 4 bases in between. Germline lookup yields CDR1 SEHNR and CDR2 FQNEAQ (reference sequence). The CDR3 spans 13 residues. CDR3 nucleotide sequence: TGTGCCAGCAGCTTAGCCTCTTACAATGAGCAGTTCTTC. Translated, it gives CASSLASYNEQFF.

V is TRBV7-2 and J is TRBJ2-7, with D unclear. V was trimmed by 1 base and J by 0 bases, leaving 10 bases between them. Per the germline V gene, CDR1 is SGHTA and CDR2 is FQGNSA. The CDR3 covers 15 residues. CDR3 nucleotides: TGTGCCAGCAGCTTAGATCCTACCCTCTCCTACGAGCAGTACTTC. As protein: CASSLDPTLSYEQYF. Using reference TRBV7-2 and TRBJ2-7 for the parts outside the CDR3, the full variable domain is GAGVSQSPSNKVTEKGKDVELRCDPISGHTALYWYRQSLGQGLEFLIYFQGNSAPDKSGLPSDRFSAERTGGSVSTLTIQRTQQEDSAVYLCASSLDPTLSYEQYFGPGTRLTVT.

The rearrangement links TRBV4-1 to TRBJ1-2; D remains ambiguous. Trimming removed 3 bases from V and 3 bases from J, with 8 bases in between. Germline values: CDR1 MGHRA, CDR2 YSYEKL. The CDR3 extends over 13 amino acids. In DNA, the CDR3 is TGCGCCAGCAGCCACATGACTGACTATGGCTACACCTTC. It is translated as CASSHMTDYGYTF.

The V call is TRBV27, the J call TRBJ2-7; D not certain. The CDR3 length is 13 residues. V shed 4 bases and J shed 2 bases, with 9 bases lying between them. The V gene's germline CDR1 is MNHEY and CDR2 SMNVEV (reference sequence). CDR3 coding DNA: TGTGCCAGCAGTTCCGGACGGGCCTACGAGCAGTACTTC. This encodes CASSSGRAYEQYF.

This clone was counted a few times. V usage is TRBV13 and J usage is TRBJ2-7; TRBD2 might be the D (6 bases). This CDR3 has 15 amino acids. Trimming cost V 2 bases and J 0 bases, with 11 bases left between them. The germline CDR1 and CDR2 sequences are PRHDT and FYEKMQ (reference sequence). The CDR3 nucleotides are TGTGCCAGCAGCTTATCCGGGAGCCCCTCCTACGAGCAGTACTTC. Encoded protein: CASSLSGSPSYEQYF. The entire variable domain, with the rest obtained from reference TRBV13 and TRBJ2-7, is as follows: AAGVIQSPRHLIKEKRETATLKCYPIPRHDTVYWYQQGPGQDPQFLISFYEKMQSDKGSIPDRFSAQQFSDYHSELNMSSLELGDSALYFCASSLSGSPSYEQYFGPGTRLTVT.

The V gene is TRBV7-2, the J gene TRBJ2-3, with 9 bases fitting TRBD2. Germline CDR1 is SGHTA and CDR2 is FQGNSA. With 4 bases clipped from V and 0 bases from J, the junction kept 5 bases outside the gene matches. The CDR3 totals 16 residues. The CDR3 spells CASSSNSGGSTDTQYF. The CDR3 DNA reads TGTGCCAGCAGCTCAAATAGCGGGGGAAGCACAGATACGCAGTATTTT.

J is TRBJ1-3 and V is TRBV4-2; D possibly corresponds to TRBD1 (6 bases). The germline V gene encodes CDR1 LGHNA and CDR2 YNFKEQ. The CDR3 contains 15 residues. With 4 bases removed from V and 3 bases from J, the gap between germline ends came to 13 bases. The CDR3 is CASSRSGASGNTIYF. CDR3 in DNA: TGTGCCAGCAGCCGGTCAGGGGCTAGTGGAAACACCATATATTTT.

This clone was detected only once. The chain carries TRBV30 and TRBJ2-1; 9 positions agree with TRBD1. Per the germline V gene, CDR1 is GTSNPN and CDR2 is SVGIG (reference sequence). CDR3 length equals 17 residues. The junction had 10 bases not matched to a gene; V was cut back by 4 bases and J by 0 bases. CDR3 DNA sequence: TGTGCCTGGACCGGGACAGGGTTACGGAGCTCCTACAATGAGCAGTTCTTC. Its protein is CAWTGTGLRSSYNEQFF. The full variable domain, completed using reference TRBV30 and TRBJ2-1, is SQTIHQWPATLVQPVGSPLSLECTVEGTSNPNLYWYRQAAGRGLQLLFYSVGIGQISSEVPQNLSASRPQDRQFILSSKKLLLSDSGFYLCAWTGTGLRSSYNEQFFGPGTRLTVL.